The 9 T cell receptor beta chains given below trace back to one sample, sequenced in a study of T cell changes during pregnancy in multiple sclerosis. Using immunoSEQ multiplex PCR, the repertoire was profiled, and TCRdb retains in-frame clones only, with some absent. This sample carries some 41,000 clones, 90% to 95% of them seen once, and the ten largest clones take 7.5% to 10%. This specimen consisted of CD8+ T cells from peripheral blood mononuclear cells, obtained in the third trimester of pregnancy. These TCRs come from a female donor with multiple sclerosis, enrolled in a pregnancy study.

The CDR3 nucleotides are TGTGCCAGCAGCCCCCGGGTTTCGGTGGAGCAGTACTTC. Translated: CASSPRVSVEQYF. The gene calls are TRBV7-9 and TRBJ2-7; D is unclear. This CDR3 spans 13 amino acids. Germline values: CDR1 SEHNR, CDR2 FQNEAQ (reference sequence). The germline V and J ends were trimmed by 5 bases and 7 bases, with 15 bases remaining between them.

V is TRBV7-9 and J is TRBJ2-7, with 9 bases identical to TRBD2. The CDR3 contains 14 residues. The V and J ends lost 10 bases and 4 bases, in that order; junction bases with no gene match: 11. Per germline, CDR1 SEHNR and CDR2 FQNEAQ (reference sequence). In nucleotides, the CDR3 is TGTGCCACCCCTGAAGCGGGGGGAGAGTACGAGCAGTACTTC. Translation: CATPEAGGEYEQYF.

This chain connects TRBV5-8 to TRBJ1-1; no definite D call. This CDR3 is built from 14 residues. The V end lost 3 bases, the J end lost 3 bases, and 12 bases lay between the germline ends. Germline CDR1 SGHTS, CDR2 YDEGEE. For the CDR3, the DNA is TGTGCCAGCAGCTCCCGCGGGTGGGACACTGAAGCTTTCTTT. Translating it yields CASSSRGWDTEAFF.

The chain has TRBV27 and TRBJ2-1; possibly TRBD2 for D (6 bases). Trimming took off 9 bases at V and 4 bases at J, with 10 bases between the two ends. This CDR3 is 12 amino acids long. The germline V gene has CDR1 MNHEY and CDR2 SMNVEV (reference sequence). The CDR3 nucleotides are TGTGCCAGTGGGCGGGGATACAATGAGCAGTTCTTC. Protein sequence: CASGRGYNEQFF.

The chain joins TRBV15 to TRBJ2-5; TRBD1 agrees at 7 bases. Trimming at V came to 0 bases and at J to 3 bases, leaving 10 bases not matched to a gene. There are 17 residues in the CDR3. The germline CDR1 and CDR2 sequences are LNHNV and YYDKDF (reference sequence). Written as DNA, the CDR3 is TGTGCCACCAGCAGAGAGCATTCGGACAGGTCGGAAGAGACCCAGTACTTC. It yields the protein CATSREHSDRSEETQYF.

This clone showed up just once. This chain links TRBV11-2 with TRBJ2-3; 7 bases align to TRBD2. The germline CDR1 and CDR2 sequences are SGHAT and FQNNGV. The CDR3 extends over 17 amino acids. The J segment lost 5 bases and the V segment lost 5 bases, leaving 16 bases of the junction unmatched. CDR3 in DNA: TGTGCCAGCAGCCGCGGATCGTATAGCGGGTTCGTAGATACGCAGTATTTT. Its protein product is CASSRGSYSGFVDTQYF.

This clone occurred once. The CDR3 reads CASSIEGSGQGIWMNTEAFF. CDR3 bases: TGTGCCAGTAGTATAGAGGGGAGCGGACAGGGGATTTGGATGAACACTGAAGCTTTCTTT. V is TRBV19 and J is TRBJ1-1; 9 nucleotides align to TRBD1. The CDR3 contains 20 residues. CDR1 and CDR2 (germline): LNHDA, SQIVND (reference sequence). The V gene end was trimmed by 0 bases and the J gene end by 0 bases; junction bases not matched to a gene: 14.

This clone was counted only a few times. The J gene is TRBJ1-2, the V gene TRBV11-2, with TRBD1 as a possible D gene (5 bases). The ends were cut back, 3 bases at V and 7 bases at J, with 24 bases in the middle. Germline V gene data show CDR1 as SGHAT and CDR2 as FQNNGV. The CDR3 covers 17 residues. CDR3 DNA: TGTGCCAGCAGCTTTCCCCGGACATCCTCCTATACTGGTGGCTACACCTTC. Its translation: CASSFPRTSSYTGGYTF.

The CDR3 DNA sequence: TGTGCCAGCAGTTTCGGTCCCGCGGGTCGGGAGCAGTACTTC. It is translated as CASSFGPAGREQYF. This sequence joins TRBV27 and TRBJ2-7; D perhaps matches TRBD2 (5 bases). Germline V lookup: CDR1 MNHEY, CDR2 SMNVEV (reference sequence). The V end lost 3 bases, the J end lost 7 bases, and 16 bases lay between the germline ends. The CDR3 loop spans 14 amino acids.